This T cell receptor beta chain came from a study of shared clonotypes between healthy human individuals. Study as a whole: For every donor, three CD4 naive, three CD4 memory, two CD8 naive and one CD8 memory plates were used.

Overall study results and limits: About 5% of naive CD4 clonotypes were shared across a few donors.

Only in-frame clones appear in the TCRdb table, and some are missing; sequencing was by immunoSEQ multiplex PCR. The data contain millions of clones, approximately 92% of them seen just once; the ten biggest clones take up roughly 0.13%. As to this clone: Its antigen is undetermined. Other DNA sequences in this sample translate to the same CDR3.

Germline CDR1 and CDR2: SGHNT and YYREEE (reference sequence). V was clipped by 4 bases and J by 7 bases, with 8 bases between them. The CDR3 length is 11 residues. HIV-negative, healthy adults without recent acute infections or vaccinations were the donors. This clonotype was sampled from a man aged 18 to 35 in good health. J is TRBJ2-5 and V is TRBV5-4; D unclear. Input material: naive CD4+ T cells sorted from blood. As to subset: CD45RA+ positively selected. CDR3 sequence (DNA): TGTGCCAGCAGCCAGGAAGGGACCCAGTACTTC. It codes for CASSQEGTQYF.